One and the same sample provided the 23 T cell receptor beta chains below, sequenced in a study of regulatory T cells in long-lasting Graves disease. Time point in this sample: newly diagnosed GD, antithyroid drugs for less than 3 months. Making the TCR library involved RNA that had been extracted from PBMCs. Building of the TCR beta libraries involved iRepertoire HTBI primers and Arm-PCR of CDR3 regions. A single record per CDR3 protein comes from TCRdb applying MiXCR to the multiplex PCR reads. The table has 530,000 or so distinct CDR3 sequences, roughly 14% seen once. The same specimen was also included in a second study, on T cells in Graves' hyperthyroidism and ophthalmopathy.

The starting material was peripheral blood mononuclear cells (PBMCs), obtained at new diagnosis, from a patient treated with antithyroid drugs. These receptors all stem from a man aged 30 to 39 with Graves disease.

The chain employs TRBV3-1 and TRBJ2-7, with unresolved D. Germline CDR1 and CDR2: LGHDT and YNNKEL (reference sequence). CDR3 size: 13 residues. Trimming stripped 3 bases from V and 2 bases from J, with 8 bases between. CDR3 DNA sequence: TGTGCCAGCAGCCAGGACCCGCCCTACGAGCAGTACTTC. Residues: CASSQDPPYEQYF.

This chain joins TRBV29-1 and TRBJ2-5; possibly TRBD1 or TRBD2 for D (6 bases each). V lost 7 bases and J 1 base, leaving 13 bases between the germline ends. CDR3 size: 13 residues. In germline, CDR1 is SQVTM, CDR2 ANQGSEA. CDR3 loop: CSAIGGPQETQYF. The CDR3 bases are TGCAGCGCCATTGGGGGGCCCCAAGAGACCCAGTACTTC.

This clonotype was counted at least ten times. The chain uses TRBV11-2 and TRBJ2-7, with a tentative D call TRBD2 (6 bases). The V and J ends lost 5 bases and 6 bases respectively, with 11 bases between them. There are 12 residues in the CDR3. The germline CDR1 and CDR2 sequences are SGHAT and FQNNGV. The CDR3: CASSHGGGEQYF. The CDR3 region has the DNA TGTGCCAGCAGCCACGGGGGTGGCGAGCAGTACTTC.

The chain couples TRBV2 to TRBJ1-1; D remains unclear. This CDR3 is 17 amino acids long. CDR1 and CDR2 (germline): SNHLY, FYNNEI. The V end lost 6 bases, the J end lost 9 bases, and 29 bases lay between the germline ends. CDR3 region: CASREDGTLPIYLQAFF. The CDR3 region has the DNA TGTGCCAGCAGGGAGGACGGCACACTCCCCATCTATCTGCAAGCTTTCTTT.

Many counts were recorded for this clonotype. V and J are TRBV29-1 and TRBJ2-2; 14 positions match TRBD2. From germline, CDR1 is SQVTM and CDR2 ANQGSEA. J lost 4 bases, V lost 4 bases, and 5 bases had no gene match. This CDR3 has 16 residues. The CDR3 reads CSVAGLAGGGTGELFF. CDR3 nucleotides: TGCAGCGTTGCCGGACTAGCGGGAGGAGGCACCGGGGAGCTGTTTTTT.

This clonotype has ten or more counts. A much larger clone is a single base away; this may be a read error. This chain links TRBV12-3 or TRBV12-4 with TRBJ2-5, with 9 bases fitting TRBD1. This CDR3 comprises 14 residues. CDR3 in amino acids: CASSPGQGQEIQYF. CDR3 DNA sequence: TGTGCCAGCAGCCCGGGACAGGGACAAGAGATCCAGTACTTC.

This clonotype was observed a few times. CDR3 sequence: CASSSTSGFQETQYF. CDR3 coding DNA: TGTGCCAGCAGCTCGACCAGCGGTTTCCAAGAGACCCAGTACTTC. This chain joins TRBV7-9 and TRBJ2-5, with D maybe TRBD2 (5 bases). Germline CDR1 is SEHNR and CDR2 is FQNEAQ (reference sequence). Trimming took 4 bases from V and 1 from J, leaving 13 bases between them. CDR3 length: 15 residues.

Turning to this clonotype: A much larger clone sits a single nucleotide away, making a read error possible. The J gene is TRBJ2-1, the V gene TRBV7-3, with D maybe TRBD1 (5 bases). The CDR3 has 12 amino acids. Germline V CDR1 and CDR2: SGHTA, FQGTGA. The CDR3 reads CASSAPGNERFF. In DNA form, the CDR3 reads TGTGCCAGCAGCGCCCCAGGGAATGAGCGGTTCTTC. Using reference TRBV7-3 and TRBJ2-1 for the parts outside the CDR3, the full variable domain is GAGVSQTPSNKVTEKGKYVELRCDPISGHTALYWYRQSLGQGPEFLIYFQGTGAADDSGLPNDRFFAVRPEGSVSTLKIQRTERGDSAVYLCASSAPGNERFFGPGTRLTVL.

The sample holds many counts of this clonotype. The chain has TRBV28 and TRBJ2-3, with TRBD2 matching 13 bases. Germline trimming cut 2 bases from V and 3 bases from J; bases unmatched to any gene: 5. The germline V gene encodes CDR1 MDHEN and CDR2 SYDVKM. CDR3 size: 17 residues. The CDR3 here is CASSLAGLAGQTDTQYF. CDR3 in DNA: TGTGCCAGCAGTTTAGCGGGACTAGCGGGACAAACAGATACGCAGTATTTT.

This clonotype was observed many times. V is TRBV27 and J is TRBJ2-3; 7 bases match TRBD2. With 6 bases clipped from V and 2 bases from J, the junction kept 5 bases outside the gene matches. The length of the CDR3 is 14 residues. Germline lookup yields CDR1 MNHEY and CDR2 SMNVEV (reference sequence). In DNA, the CDR3 is TGTGCCAGCAGCCAGCGGGATATCACAGATACGCAGTATTTT. Translated, it gives CASSQRDITDTQYF.

The rearrangement uses TRBV18 and TRBJ2-2; 8 bases are a match to TRBD2. The V gene's germline CDR1 is KGHSH and CDR2 LQKENI. Trimming took 4 bases from V and 3 from J; bases not matched to a gene: 13. There are 18 residues in the CDR3. CDR3 region: CASSRTTSVPGDTGELFF. Here the CDR3 DNA reads TGTGCCAGCTCACGCACGACTAGCGTTCCTGGGGACACCGGGGAGCTGTTTTTT.

This clonotype was recorded a few times. This chain uses TRBV9 with TRBJ2-2; 7 nucleotides line up with TRBD2. Germline values: CDR1 SGDLS, CDR2 YYNGEE. The V segment lost 6 bases and the J segment 5 bases; nucleotides outside the gene matches: 16. The CDR3 is 17 residues long. CDR3 amino acids: CASTPFALAELTGELFF. The CDR3 bases are TGTGCCAGCACCCCCTTTGCGCTAGCGGAGTTAACCGGGGAGCTGTTTTTT.

This clonotype came up a few times. The CDR3 protein is CASSAPRRDRGNSPLHF. CDR3 DNA: TGTGCCAGCAGTGCTCCCCGCCGGGACAGGGGTAATTCACCCCTCCACTTT. The chain couples TRBV27 to TRBJ1-6; TRBD1 matches at 10 bases. The CDR3 extends over 17 amino acids. Trimming removed 5 bases from V and 6 bases from J; junction bases left unmatched: 10. Looked up from germline, CDR1 is MNHEY and CDR2 is SMNVEV (reference sequence).

This chain uses TRBV10-3 with TRBJ2-3; D gene unclear. The CDR3 has 16 amino acids. Germline CDR1 is ENHRY and CDR2 is SYGVKD. V was trimmed by 2 bases and J by 0 bases, leaving 12 bases between them. The CDR3 nucleotides are TGTGCCATCAGTGAGGGCTCCGCCTCTAGCACAGATACGCAGTATTTT. Translated: CAISEGSASSTDTQYF.

This clonotype has ten or more counts. The chain recombines TRBV2 with TRBJ2-7; 8 bases map to TRBD2. V lost 8 bases to trimming and J lost 3 bases; unmatched junction nucleotides: 9. The CDR3 is made up of 14 amino acids. CDR1 SNHLY and CDR2 FYNNEI come from the germline V gene. The chain's CDR3 is CASGQEAGGYEQYF. The CDR3, as DNA: TGTGCCAGCGGCCAAGAGGCGGGGGGCTACGAGCAGTACTTC.

The V call is TRBV10-3, the J call TRBJ2-3, with TRBD2 identical over 7 bases. Unmatched junction bases numbered 10, after V lost 8 bases and J lost 2 bases. The CDR3 consists of 15 residues. CDR1 is ENHRY and CDR2 is SYGVKD in the germline V gene. The CDR3 nucleotides read TGTGCCATCGGGGGGGGTCCAGCGATCACAGATACGCAGTATTTT. Protein: CAIGGGPAITDTQYF.

This clonotype was counted ten times or more. The chain uses TRBV2 and TRBJ1-2; the D gene is possibly TRBD1 (5 bases). The CDR3 totals 14 residues. The V end lost 2 bases, the J end lost 3 bases, and 10 bases lay between the germline ends. Looked up from germline, CDR1 is SNHLY and CDR2 is FYNNEI. For the CDR3, the DNA is TGTGCCAGCAGTGAACAAGGGGCCCACTATGGCTACACCTTC. This sequence encodes CASSEQGAHYGYTF. The full variable domain, rest sourced from reference TRBV2 and TRBJ1-2, is EPEVTQTPSHQVTQMGQEVILRCVPISNHLYFYWYRQILGQKVEFLVSFYNNEISEKSEIFDDQFSVERPDGSNFTLKIRSTKLEDSAMYFCASSEQGAHYGYTFGSGTRLTVV.

The chain uses TRBV6-1 and TRBJ2-5; 8 nucleotides line up with TRBD2. The J segment lost 10 bases and the V segment lost 1 base, leaving 17 bases of the junction unmatched. Germline lookup yields CDR1 MNHNS and CDR2 SASEGT. There are 17 residues in the CDR3. The CDR3 region has the DNA TGTGCCAGCAGTGAAGATTTTAGCGGGGCAATCTATAGGGACCAGTACTTC. Translating it yields CASSEDFSGAIYRDQYF.

In this sample, this clonotype turned up many times. The genes are TRBV6-5 and TRBJ1-2; 9 bases match TRBD1. The CDR3 is 17 residues long. V lost 3 bases to trimming and J lost 5 bases; unmatched junction nucleotides: 13. The V gene's germline CDR1 is MNHEY and CDR2 SVGAGI. CDR3 in amino acids: CASSYGTFWTGVYGYTF. The CDR3 DNA is TGTGCCAGCAGTTATGGGACCTTCTGGACAGGGGTATATGGCTACACCTTC.

This clonotype was recorded many times. This rearrangement joins TRBV12-3 or TRBV12-4 to TRBJ1-4; tentatively, D is TRBD1 (5 bases). This CDR3 contains 14 residues. V was cut by 10 bases and J by 8 bases, with 20 bases left in between. The CDR3 DNA reads as TGTGCCACCACGTGGGGGACCCTAGAGGAAAAACTGTTTTTT. Its translation: CATTWGTLEEKLFF.

This clonotype was observed many times. The chain carries TRBV6-1 and TRBJ1-6, with unresolved D. V lost 1 base to trimming and J lost 7 bases, with 8 bases between them. The CDR3 sequence is 14 residues long. Germline V CDR1 and CDR2: MNHNS, SASEGT. CDR3 protein: CASSEVYKNSPLHF. The CDR3 coding sequence is TGTGCCAGCAGTGAAGTGTATAAGAATTCACCCCTCCACTTT.

This clonotype was counted many times. The V and J genes are TRBV29-1 and TRBJ1-2; D is ambiguous. V shed 1 base and J shed 7 bases, with 13 bases lying between them. The CDR3 runs to 13 residues. CDR1 is SQVTM, CDR2 ANQGSEA, per germline. Here the CDR3 DNA reads TGCAGCGTTGAAGGGCTGAGGCTCGGTGGCTACACCTTC. Residues: CSVEGLRLGGYTF.

The chain has TRBV20-1 and TRBJ1-5; the match to TRBD1 covers 11 bases. Trimming took 3 bases from V and 6 from J; bases not matched to a gene: 4. The germline V gene encodes CDR1 DFQATT and CDR2 SNEGSKA (reference sequence). The CDR3 totals 14 residues. As DNA, the CDR3 is TGCAGTGCTAGCGGGACAGGGGGTCGTCAGCCCCAGCATTTT. Translated, it gives CSASGTGGRQPQHF.